A single sample gave rise to the 22 T cell receptor beta chains below, sequenced in a study of shared clonotypes between healthy human individuals. The protocol was immunoSEQ multiplex PCR, while the TCRdb copy is restricted to in-frame clones and leaves out a portion. The table has roughly 1,000,000 clones, 78% seen once. Source material: memory CD4+ T cells from PBMCs. Subset given: CD45RA-negative fraction. The receptors here all came from a man between 18 and 35 years old in good health. Some clones in this sample may be carry-over from other donors' samples.

For this clone: At one end the junction does not follow the germline gene, possibly because of a read error. This chain links TRBV5-1 with TRBJ2-7, with TRBD1 matching over 7 bases. Germline CDR1 is SGHRS and CDR2 is YFSETQ. The length of the CDR3 is 14 residues. The CDR3 bases are TGCGTCAGCAGCTTGGTACAGGGGCCCTACGAGCAGTACTTC. Protein: CVSSLVQGPYEQYF.

The rearrangement joins TRBV4-2 to TRBJ2-1, with TRBD2 as a possible D gene (5 bases). CDR3 length equals 14 residues. Germline CDR1 is LGHNA and CDR2 is YNFKEQ. Trimming took off 3 bases at V and 0 bases at J, with 6 bases between the two ends. This CDR3 is CASSQEDSYNEQFF. The CDR3 DNA is TGTGCCAGCAGCCAGGAGGACTCCTACAATGAGCAGTTCTTC.

V is TRBV9 and J is TRBJ1-3; 9 nucleotides match TRBD1. Trimming removed 4 bases from V and 1 base from J; junction bases left unmatched: 9. Germline CDR1 SGDLS, CDR2 YYNGEE. CDR3 length equals 17 residues. CDR3 in amino acids: CASSLGDRASSGNTIYF. The CDR3 nucleotides are TGTGCCAGCAGCCTAGGGGACAGGGCCTCGTCTGGAAACACCATATATTTT.

The chain is built from TRBV10-1 and TRBJ2-3; D call uncertain. This CDR3 is built from 12 residues. With 8 bases removed from V and 8 bases from J, the gap between germline ends came to 14 bases. CDR1 and CDR2 (germline): WNHNN, SYGVQD (reference sequence). The CDR3 region has the DNA TGCGCCAGCCTGGTTAACGGTAGTACGCAGTATTTT. It specifies CASLVNGSTQYF.

The chain links TRBV4-1 to TRBJ1-4; D gene ambiguous. Germline CDR1 and CDR2: MGHRA and YSYEKL. V was clipped by 7 bases and J by 5 bases, with 14 bases between them. The CDR3 is 14 amino acids. The CDR3 nucleotides read TGCGCCAGCAAGTCTTCGGGGAAGAATGAAAAACTGTTTTTT. Its translation is CASKSSGKNEKLFF.

The chain joins TRBV10-2 to TRBJ1-2, with D possibly matching TRBD1 (6 bases). This CDR3 has 13 residues. CDR1 WSHSY and CDR2 SAAADI come from the germline V gene. V lost 6 bases, J lost 2 bases, and 10 bases lay in between. The CDR3 region is CASSVDRNYGYTF. The CDR3, as DNA: TGCGCCAGCAGCGTTGACAGGAACTATGGCTACACCTTC.

V is TRBV6-5 and J is TRBJ2-3; 9 bases fit TRBD1. V was pared by 6 bases and J by 6 bases, with 10 bases of the junction left unmatched. CDR1 and CDR2 from the germline V gene are MNHEY and SVGAGI. The CDR3 totals 15 residues. In nucleotides, the CDR3 is TGTGCCAGCAGGCCCTCTACAGGGGGCTTGGATACGCAGTATTTT. Protein product: CASRPSTGGLDTQYF.

The gene calls are TRBV6-1 and TRBJ1-5, with no clear D. The germline V and J ends were trimmed by 2 bases and 5 bases, with 10 bases remaining between them. The germline gives CDR1 MNHNS, CDR2 SASEGT. The CDR3 has 14 amino acids. The CDR3 sequence: CASSEPPTYQPQHF. CDR3 in DNA: TGTGCCAGCAGTGAACCCCCGACGTATCAGCCCCAGCATTTT.

This chain uses TRBV11-2 with TRBJ2-7, with D uncertain. Germline V gene lookup returns CDR1 SGHAT and CDR2 FQNNGV. The CDR3 has 12 residues. Trimming removed 0 bases from V and 6 bases from J, with 6 bases in between. CDR3 nucleotide sequence: TGTGCCAGCAGCTTAGATTCGATCGAGCAGTACTTC. It encodes CASSLDSIEQYF. The whole variable domain, remainder taken from reference TRBV11-2 and TRBJ2-7, is EAGVAQSPRYKIIEKRQSVAFWCNPISGHATLYWYQQILGQGPKLLIQFQNNGVVDDSQLPKDRFSAERLKGVDSTLKIQPAKLEDSAVYLCASSLDSIEQYFGPGTRLTVT.

This sequence joins TRBV4-1 and TRBJ2-7; D unclear. V was trimmed by 2 bases and J by 1 base, leaving 3 bases between them. Germline V CDR1 and CDR2: MGHRA, YSYEKL. This CDR3 comprises 12 residues. The CDR3 loop is CASSQFSYEQYF. The CDR3 bases are TGCGCCAGCAGCCAATTTTCCTACGAGCAGTACTTC.

The chain links TRBV2 to TRBJ1-5, with D unresolved. V dropped 1 base and J dropped 0 bases, with 7 bases sitting between them. The CDR3 is 15 amino acids. CDR1 and CDR2 (germline): SNHLY, FYNNEI. CDR3 DNA sequence: TGTGCCAGCAGTGAAGAGGCAAATAGCAATCAGCCCCAGCATTTT. Translating gives CASSEEANSNQPQHF.

This clone was seen at least ten times. V and J are TRBV11-2 and TRBJ1-2; unclear D gene. The germline gives CDR1 SGHAT, CDR2 FQNNGV. This CDR3 region has 17 residues. V lost 0 bases to trimming and J lost 2 bases, with 16 bases between them. CDR3 in amino acids: CASSLDPLPSSNYGYTF. The CDR3 region has the DNA TGTGCCAGCAGCTTAGACCCCTTACCCTCATCGAACTATGGCTACACCTTC.

The chain carries TRBV2 and TRBJ2-2, with D perhaps matching TRBD1 or TRBD2 (5 bases each). The CDR3 is 13 amino acids. The germline V gene encodes CDR1 SNHLY and CDR2 FYNNEI. Trimming removed 4 bases from V and 4 bases from J, with 7 bases in between. CDR3: CASSVRGTGELFF. CDR3 bases: TGTGCCAGCAGTGTGAGGGGCACCGGGGAGCTGTTTTTT. Looking up the rest from reference TRBV2 and TRBJ2-2 gives the full variable domain: EPEVTQTPSHQVTQMGQEVILRCVPISNHLYFYWYRQILGQKVEFLVSFYNNEISEKSEIFDDQFSVERPDGSNFTLKIRSTKLEDSAMYFCASSVRGTGELFFGEGSRLTVL.

The chain's CDR3 is CASSLATGPDTSGTGANVLTF. In DNA form, the CDR3 reads TGCGCCAGCAGCTTGGCAACGGGACCCGACACGTCGGGGACTGGGGCCAACGTCCTGACTTTC. The V and J genes are TRBV5-1 and TRBJ2-6; TRBD1 or TRBD2 may be the D gene (5 bases each). The CDR3 has 21 residues. V was pared by 0 bases and J by 2 bases, with 24 bases between. CDR1 is SGHRS, CDR2 YFSETQ, per germline. Based on the CDR3 plus reference TRBV5-1 and TRBJ2-6, the full variable domain is KAGVTQTPRYLIKTRGQQVTLSCSPISGHRSVSWYQQTPGQGLQFLFEYFSETQRNKGNFPGRFSGRQFSNSRSEMNVSTLELGDSALYLCASSLATGPDTSGTGANVLTFGAGSRLTVL.

This chain connects TRBV5-4 to TRBJ1-2; 11 bases line up with TRBD1. V was clipped by 2 bases and J by 5 bases; unmatched bases: 8. Germline CDR1 SGHNT, CDR2 YYREEE (reference sequence). The CDR3 totals 16 residues. CDR3 sequence (DNA): TGTGCCAGCAGCTTTCGGACAGGGGGCATGGAATATGGCTACACCTTC. This codes for CASSFRTGGMEYGYTF.

The rearrangement uses TRBV9 and TRBJ2-1; 9 bases fit TRBD2. Germline V lookup: CDR1 SGDLS, CDR2 YYNGEE. Trimming removed 2 bases from V and 3 bases from J; junction bases left unmatched: 3. The length of the CDR3 is 15 residues. CDR3: CASSVSGSGYNEQFF. For the CDR3, the DNA is TGTGCCAGCAGCGTTAGCGGGAGTGGCTACAATGAGCAGTTCTTC.

The V gene is TRBV6-6, the J gene TRBJ1-5; TRBD1 is a possible D gene (5 bases). Per germline, CDR1 MNHNY and CDR2 SVGAGI (reference sequence). The CDR3 length is 16 residues. Trimming stripped 0 bases from V and 5 bases from J, with 14 bases between. CDR3 sequence reads: CASSYSLGRGDQPQHF. The DNA of the CDR3 is TGTGCCAGCAGTTACTCACTGGGACGGGGCGATCAGCCCCAGCATTTT.

The chain employs TRBV29-1 and TRBJ2-5; 8 bases fit TRBD2. The tail of the sequence fits TRBJ2-7 better, so the J call may be wrong. This CDR3 has 14 residues. CDR1 is SQVTM and CDR2 is ANQGSEA in the germline V gene. The CDR3 coding sequence is TGCAGCGTTGAAGTGAGAGCGGGGGTCTCCGAGCAGTACTTC. Translating it yields CSVEVRAGVSEQYF.

The V call is TRBV5-6, the J call TRBJ2-5; D remains unclear. CDR3 length: 14 amino acids. The V gene's germline CDR1 is SGHDT and CDR2 YYEEEE. V was pared by 1 base and J by 1 base, with 8 bases between. CDR3 sequence: CASSLYPTQETQYF. The CDR3 DNA reads TGTGCCAGCAGCTTGTATCCTACCCAAGAGACCCAGTACTTC.

This clone was detected only once. The chain uses TRBV5-4 and TRBJ1-5; no reliable D call. V lost 3 bases, J lost 3 bases, and 7 bases lay in between. In germline, CDR1 is SGHNT, CDR2 YYREEE (reference sequence). The CDR3 runs 13 residues. The CDR3 coding sequence is TGTGCCAGCAGCTCTCAATACAATCAGCCCCAGCATTTT. Translated: CASSSQYNQPQHF.

The rearrangement uses TRBV6-1 and TRBJ2-2; no definite D call. The germline V gene has CDR1 MNHNS and CDR2 SASEGT. With 1 base removed from V and 2 bases from J, the gap between germline ends came to 8 bases. The CDR3 covers 15 residues. CDR3 DNA sequence: TGTGCCAGCAGTGAAGAACTGATCAACACCGGGGAGCTGTTTTTT. This encodes CASSEELINTGELFF.

The V call is TRBV19, the J call TRBJ2-3; 7 bases map to TRBD2. V lost 5 bases to trimming and J lost 2 bases; unmatched junction nucleotides: 13. The CDR3 is made up of 17 amino acids. In germline, CDR1 is LNHDA, CDR2 SQIVND (reference sequence). The CDR3 reads CASSRLDGEGFTDTQYF. Here the CDR3 DNA reads TGTGCCAGTAGTCGTCTGGATGGGGAGGGCTTCACAGATACGCAGTATTTT.